The T cell receptor (beta chain) described here comes from a study of a mutant IDH1 vaccine in newly diagnosed glioma. At the level of the study: Treated patients comprised around 60% males and around 40% females, mean age approximately 37 years. Patients got radiotherapy, temozolomide, or both beforehand, and most got both.

Time point noted: week 35, safety follow-up. Doses consisted of 300 ug of mutant IDH1 20-mer peptide each, paired with topical imiquimod. Sequencing was performed with immunoSEQ multiplex PCR; in TCRdb, only in-frame clones are kept and a portion is missing. The sample lists tens of thousands of clones; 60% to 75% were seen once. For this clone: Its antigen is not known.

Germline loops: CDR1 GTSNPN, CDR2 SVGIG (reference sequence). This CDR3 is 13 amino acids long. The V gene lost 4 bases and the J gene lost 4 bases, with 11 bases spanning the gap. The source was PBMCs, collected from a glioma patient whose treatment included an IDH1 peptide vaccine. The receptor was derived from a man aged 45 to 65 with glioma. The J gene is TRBJ1-3, the V gene TRBV30; D gene ambiguous. The CDR3 protein is CAWIWESGNTIYF. The CDR3 DNA reads as TGTGCCTGGATCTGGGAGTCAGGAAACACCATATATTTT.